These T cell receptor beta chains were read from a single sample in a study of cytomegalovirus exposure and HLA in healthy donors. Produced via immunoSEQ multiplex PCR; TCRdb's table is partial and in-frame only. Here the sample spans some 140,000 clones, 76% being singletons. The sequencing sample was made of PBMCs. The origin of the receptors is a man in his forties or fifties in good health and CMV-seronegative. CDR3s include the opening cysteine and the closing phenylalanine or tryptophan. Each record gives: V gene, D gene, clone size, J gene, CDR3 protein, CDR3 DNA. A D gene is named only where the DNA matches it firmly. Clone size is given for some rows only: seen once, a few or many times, or a class if the clone is expanded.

TRBV14,NA,NA,TRBJ1-4,CASSQEIATNEKLFF,TGTGCCAGCAGCCAGGAGATTGCAACTAATGAAAAACTGTTTTTT
TRBV7-2,TRBD2,NA,TRBJ2-2,CASSLRGGMNTGELFF,TGTGCCAGCAGCTTACGGGGGGGGATGAACACCGGGGAGCTGTTTTTT
TRBV9,TRBD2,NA,TRBJ2-5,CASSVDPAGGPRQETQYF,TGTGCCAGCAGCGTAGACCCAGCGGGGGGACCTCGTCAAGAGACCCAGTACTTC
TRBV27,TRBD2,NA,TRBJ2-7,CASSLAGGPSYEQYF,TGTGCCAGCAGTTTAGCGGGAGGGCCATCCTACGAGCAGTACTTC
TRBV18,TRBD1,NA,TRBJ2-5,CASSPQGTGNQETQYF,TGTGCCAGCTCACCTCAAGGGACAGGGAACCAAGAGACCCAGTACTTC
TRBV21-1,NA,NA,TRBJ1-5,CASSRQGSQPQHF,TGTGCCAGCAGCAGACAGGGAAGTCAGCCCCAGCATTTT
TRBV27,NA,few,TRBJ2-2,CASSFVGGLTGELFF,TGTGCCAGCAGTTTTGTGGGGGGTTTGACCGGGGAGCTGTTTTTT
TRBV28,TRBD2,NA,TRBJ2-1,CASSPSGGVYNEQFF,TGTGCCAGCAGTCCAAGCGGGGGGGTTTACAATGAGCAGTTCTTC
TRBV5-1,NA,few,TRBJ2-5,CASSPVGGGETQYF,TGCGCCAGCAGCCCCGTCGGGGGTGGGGAGACCCAGTACTTC
TRBV19,NA,NA,TRBJ1-5,CASTLGAGNQPQHF,TGTGCCAGTACTCTTGGAGCGGGCAATCAGCCCCAGCATTTT
TRBV6-1,NA,NA,TRBJ2-7,CASSEALYYEQYF,TGTGCCAGCAGTGAAGCTCTGTATTACGAGCAGTACTTC
TRBV5-6,NA,many,TRBJ1-2,CASSTSSGLGYGYTF,TGTGCCAGCAGCACGAGCAGCGGGTTGGGCTATGGCTACACCTTC
TRBV7-9,TRBD1,many,TRBJ1-1,CASSSQGQGLEAFF,TGTGCCAGCAGCAGCCAGGGACAGGGGTTGGAAGCTTTCTTT
TRBV7-9,NA,NA,TRBJ1-2,CASSLRRDGYTF,TGTGCCAGCAGCTTACGCAGGGATGGCTACACCTTC
TRBV5-1,NA,NA,TRBJ2-7,CASSLESRTYEQYF,TGCGCCAGCAGCTTGGAAAGCCGAACCTACGAGCAGTACTTC
TRBV4-2,NA,NA,TRBJ1-4,CASSVQATDEKLFF,TGTGCCAGCAGCGTGCAGGCCACCGATGAAAAACTGTTTTTT
TRBV7-9,TRBD1,few,TRBJ2-7,CASSLGDSYEQYF,TGTGCCAGCAGCTTAGGGGACAGTTACGAGCAGTACTTC
TRBV11-3,TRBD1,NA,TRBJ2-7,CASSPTPGQGAGEQYF,TGTGCCAGCAGCCCAACACCGGGACAGGGGGCTGGAGAGCAGTACTTC
TRBV2,NA,NA,TRBJ1-3,CASSETRSGNTIYF,TGTGCCAGCAGTGAAACCAGATCTGGAAACACCATATATTTT
TRBV14,NA,NA,TRBJ1-3,CASSLQGGNTIYF,TGTGCCAGCAGCCTACAGGGTGGAAACACCATATATTTT
TRBV19,TRBD1,NA,TRBJ1-1,CASRASGGYTEAFF,TGTGCCAGTAGGGCATCAGGGGGATACACTGAAGCTTTCTTT
TRBV19,NA,NA,TRBJ1-1,CASSPGLNTEAFF,TGTGCCAGTAGCCCGGGGTTGAACACTGAAGCTTTCTTT
TRBV5-4,NA,NA,TRBJ2-7,CASSSEQGGRYEQYF,TGTGCCAGCAGCTCCGAACAGGGGGGGCGGTACGAGCAGTACTTC
TRBV4-3,TRBD1,NA,TRBJ2-7,CASSHHLGQGYEQYF,TGCGCCAGCAGCCATCACCTGGGACAGGGATACGAGCAGTACTTC
TRBV7-6,NA,NA,TRBJ1-5,CASSLVAGYSNQPQHF,TGTGCCAGCAGCTTAGTAGCAGGGTATAGCAATCAGCCCCAGCATTTT
TRBV19,TRBD2,NA,TRBJ2-1,CASTTLAGGPGEQFF,TGTGCCAGTACCACCCTAGCGGGGGGGCCGGGTGAGCAGTTCTTC
TRBV19,NA,NA,TRBJ1-1,CASSRMETNTEAFF,TGTGCCAGTAGTAGGATGGAGACGAACACTGAAGCTTTCTTT
TRBV5-4,NA,once,TRBJ2-1,CASSPTYNEQFF,TGTGCCAGCAGCCCAACCTACAATGAGCAGTTCTTC
TRBV19,NA,NA,TRBJ1-3,CASSLGRQDTIYF,TGTGCCAGTAGTTTGGGGCGACAGGACACCATATATTTT
TRBV30,TRBD2,NA,TRBJ2-1,CAWRETSGSYNEQFF,TGTGCCTGGAGGGAGACTAGCGGGAGTTACAATGAGCAGTTCTTC